A single sample is the source of the 23 T cell receptor beta chains below, sequenced in a study of blood T cells in healthy people across ages. A second about 6 to 12 cycle PCR used barcoded and J-beta primers. TCRdb called the 5' RACE reads again in MiXCR, with one record for every CDR3 protein. Of roughly 1.9 million distinct CDR3 sequences listed, about 39% were seen once; the top ten hold 23%. The sample consisted of blood. Source of these receptors: a human donor in good health.

This clonotype showed up just a few times. The V and J genes are TRBV20-1 and TRBJ2-3, with 10 bases identical to TRBD2. This CDR3 spans 12 amino acids. V was pared by 2 bases and J by 11 bases, with 4 bases of the junction left unmatched. Germline V gene data show CDR1 as DFQATT and CDR2 as SNEGSKA (reference sequence). CDR3 protein: CSARSIAGGQYF. CDR3 DNA sequence: TGCAGTGCTAGATCAATAGCGGGGGGGCAGTATTTT.

In its sample, this clonotype was seen once. The genes are TRBV9 and TRBJ2-1; 8 nucleotides match TRBD2. The CDR3 is 16 amino acids. Germline lookup yields CDR1 SGDLS and CDR2 YYNGEE. The V gene end was trimmed by 3 bases and the J gene end by 0 bases; junction bases not matched to a gene: 5. The CDR3 bases are TGTGCCAGCAGCGCCAGCGGGGGCCACTCCTACAATGAGCAGTTCTTC. It encodes CASSASGGHSYNEQFF. The full variable domain, rest sourced from reference TRBV9 and TRBJ2-1, is DSGVTQTPKHLITATGQRVTLRCSPRSGDLSVYWYQQSLDQGLQFLIQYYNGEERAKGNILERFSAQQFPDLHSELNLSSLELGDSALYFCASSASGGHSYNEQFFGPGTRLTVL.

V usage is TRBV6-6 and J usage is TRBJ2-4; D unclear. Judging by the DNA end, TRBJ2-7 fits better; the J call may be wrong. In germline, CDR1 is MNHNY, CDR2 SVGAGI (reference sequence). This CDR3 spans 12 amino acids. The DNA for the CDR3 is TGTGCCAGCTTCGACCGTCCATACGAGCAGTACTTC. Protein: CASFDRPYEQYF.

V and J are TRBV7-2 and TRBJ2-1, with TRBD2 as a possible D gene (6 bases). CDR3 length: 15 amino acids. Germline CDR1 is SGHTA and CDR2 is FQGNSA. V was shortened by 3 bases and J by 3 bases, with 12 bases between the two germline ends. The CDR3 loop is CASSLRGAVYNEQFF. The CDR3 DNA is TGTGCCAGCAGCTTGCGGGGCGCGGTCTACAATGAGCAGTTCTTC.

This chain links TRBV11-2 with TRBJ1-1, with TRBD1 matching over 7 bases. Germline V gene lookup returns CDR1 SGHAT and CDR2 FQNNGV. J gave up 2 bases and V 4 bases, and 7 bases lay outside the gene matches. This CDR3 is 15 amino acids long. The CDR3 region has the DNA TGTGCCAGCAGCTCCGTGGGACAGATTAACACTGAAGCTTTCTTT. Translated, it gives CASSSVGQINTEAFF. Filled out from reference TRBV11-2 and TRBJ1-1, the complete variable domain reads EAGVAQSPRYKIIEKRQSVAFWCNPISGHATLYWYQQILGQGPKLLIQFQNNGVVDDSQLPKDRFSAERLKGVDSTLKIQPAKLEDSAVYLCASSSVGQINTEAFFGQGTRLTVV.

The CDR3: CASSLQIGTPDEQFF. The CDR3 nucleotides are TGCGCCAGCAGCCTTCAAATAGGAACGCCGGATGAGCAGTTCTTC. The chain uses TRBV4-1 and TRBJ2-1, with unresolved D. The germline V and J ends were trimmed by 4 bases and 8 bases, with 18 bases remaining between them. CDR3 length equals 15 residues. Germline V gene lookup returns CDR1 MGHRA and CDR2 YSYEKL.

The V gene is TRBV7-2, the J gene TRBJ2-2; TRBD1 matches at 11 bases. The CDR3 spans 14 residues. CDR1 and CDR2 (germline): SGHTA, FQGNSA. J gave up 9 bases and V 6 bases, and 6 bases lay outside the gene matches. CDR3 in DNA: TGTGCCAGCAGGGGACAGGGGGAGACCTGGGAGCTGTTTTTT. It translates to CASRGQGETWELFF.

This clonotype has ten or more counts. CDR3 sequence reads: CASSGLAGYTDTQYF. CDR3 in DNA: TGTGCCAGCAGCGGACTAGCGGGGTACACAGATACGCAGTATTTT. The gene calls are TRBV6-5 and TRBJ2-3; 12 nucleotides align to TRBD2. Losses at the gene ends were 6 bases for V and 2 bases for J; bases not matched to a gene: 3. The CDR3 has 15 residues. The germline CDR1 and CDR2 sequences are MNHEY and SVGAGI.

The chain is built from TRBV20-1 and TRBJ2-5, with 13 bases lining up with TRBD2. CDR1 is DFQATT and CDR2 is SNEGSKA in the germline V gene (reference sequence). The CDR3 sequence is 15 residues long. V gave up 6 bases and J gave up 2 bases; unmatched junction bases: 6. CDR3 nucleotides: TGCAGTGCAACCGGGACTAGCGGGAATCAAGAGACCCAGTACTTC. The encoded protein is CSATGTSGNQETQYF.

The gene calls are TRBV4-1 and TRBJ2-5; 7 positions match TRBD2. Unmatched junction bases numbered 9, after V lost 4 bases and J lost 1 base. CDR1 MGHRA and CDR2 YSYEKL come from the germline V gene. The CDR3 sequence is 16 residues long. The CDR3 loop reads CASSLLYGGGQETQYF. DNA of the CDR3: TGCGCCAGCAGCCTCTTATATGGGGGGGGCCAAGAGACCCAGTACTTC.

This clonotype appeared many times. This chain connects TRBV12-3 or TRBV12-4 to TRBJ1-5, with D possibly being TRBD1 (5 bases). Deletions cut 7 bases from V and 6 bases from J, with 16 bases between. CDR3 length: 14 amino acids. CDR3 coding DNA: TGTGCCAGCACTAGTCAAGGGGAAGGTCAGCCCCAGCATTTT. Protein: CASTSQGEGQPQHF.

This clonotype was observed a handful of times. The chain employs TRBV15 and TRBJ1-1; 10 nucleotides line up with TRBD1. After removal of 1 base from V and 12 bases from J, the junction contained 5 bases not matched to a gene. The CDR3 runs to 13 residues. From germline, CDR1 is LNHNV and CDR2 YYDKDF (reference sequence). The CDR3 DNA reads TGTGCCACCAGCAGAGGGGACAGGGGAATTTCTTTCTTT. Amino acids: CATSRGDRGISFF.

This chain connects TRBV25-1 to TRBJ2-1; 7 bases are shared with TRBD1. The germline gives CDR1 MGHDK, CDR2 SYGVNS. The V segment lost 5 bases and the J segment 4 bases; nucleotides outside the gene matches: 8. The CDR3 runs to 15 residues. The CDR3 loop reads CASSSPGQPYNEQFF. The CDR3 DNA sequence: TGTGCCAGCAGTTCCCCGGGACAGCCATACAATGAGCAGTTCTTC.

This clonotype turned up a few times. The J gene is TRBJ2-4, the V gene TRBV4-3; a weak D match, TRBD1 (6 bases). The germline gives CDR1 LGHNA, CDR2 YSLEER. The CDR3 runs 15 residues. V lost 1 base to trimming and J lost 5 bases, with 12 bases between them. The chain's CDR3 is CASSQVVGAQNIQYF. CDR3 DNA: TGCGCCAGCAGCCAAGTCGTGGGGGCCCAAAACATTCAGTACTTC.

This chain joins TRBV6-5 and TRBJ1-4; D remains ambiguous. V lost 2 bases and J 8 bases, leaving 9 bases between the germline ends. The germline CDR1 and CDR2 sequences are MNHEY and SVGAGI. The CDR3 covers 13 residues. DNA for the CDR3: TGTGCCAGCAGTTACACTTCAGGCGAAAAACTGTTTTTT. This sequence encodes CASSYTSGEKLFF.

This chain links TRBV2 with TRBJ2-1, with 7 nucleotides matching TRBD2. The CDR3 is made up of 16 amino acids. Germline-derived CDR1 and CDR2 are SNHLY and FYNNEI. The V segment lost 8 bases and the J segment 0 bases; nucleotides outside the gene matches: 10. The CDR3, as DNA: TGTGCCAGCTCTGATGGGACTATACTCTCCTACAATGAGCAGTTCTTC. Translating it yields CASSDGTILSYNEQFF.

This clonotype has more than one count but fewer than ten. J is TRBJ2-5 and V is TRBV4-2; 14 nucleotides match TRBD2. In germline, CDR1 is LGHNA, CDR2 YNFKEQ. Trimming cost V 2 bases and J 4 bases; bases outside gene matches: 15. This CDR3 has 20 amino acids. CDR3 sequence (DNA): TGTGCCAGCAGCCAATTAGGCCCCGGGACTAGCGGGGGAGTTGGAGAGACCCAGTACTTC. The encoded protein is CASSQLGPGTSGGVGETQYF.

In this sample, this clonotype turned up a few times. V and J are TRBV11-1 and TRBJ2-7, with 9 bases lining up with TRBD1. The CDR3 runs 18 residues. V lost 5 bases to trimming and J lost 3 bases; unmatched junction nucleotides: 17. Germline assignment: CDR1 SGHAT and CDR2 FQDESV (reference sequence). The CDR3 nucleotides are TGTGCCAGCAGCACCAACAACAACAGGGGGCAACTTGACTACGAGCAGTACTTC. This encodes CASSTNNNRGQLDYEQYF.

As for this clonotype: One end of the junction does not line up with germline, which may come from a read error. This chain links TRBV5-1 with TRBJ2-3, with TRBD2 matching over 7 bases. CDR3 size: 17 residues. Germline assignment: CDR1 SGHRS and CDR2 YFSETQ. CDR3 nucleotides: TGCGTCAGCAGCTTGGATGGGCCTAGCGGATTCACAGATACGCAGTATTTT. It specifies CVSSLDGPSGFTDTQYF.

V is TRBV7-2 and J is TRBJ2-5, with 9 nucleotides matching TRBD2. CDR3 length equals 16 residues. In germline, CDR1 is SGHTA, CDR2 FQGNSA. With 5 bases clipped from V and 4 bases from J, the junction kept 11 bases outside the gene matches. CDR3: CASSPRRGGGRETQYF. DNA for the CDR3: TGTGCCAGCAGCCCCCGGCGGGGGGGCGGTAGAGAGACCCAGTACTTC.

Of note for this clonotype: Sequence at one end of the junction differs from germline and may be a read error. The V call is TRBV14, the J call TRBJ2-1; the match to TRBD1 covers 7 bases. The germline V gene encodes CDR1 SGHDN and CDR2 FVKESK. The CDR3 consists of 16 residues. This CDR3 reads CASSPHSGTAYNERFF. CDR3 bases: TGTGCCAGCAGCCCTCACTCCGGGACAGCCTACAATGAGCGGTTCTTC.

This clonotype has only a few counts. The rearrangement links TRBV15 to TRBJ1-5; unclear D gene. From germline, CDR1 is LNHNV and CDR2 YYDKDF (reference sequence). The CDR3 is 17 amino acids. Trimming pared 0 bases from V and 3 bases from J, leaving 15 bases between. The chain's CDR3 is CATSRDVLGPFNQPQHF. CDR3 nucleotides: TGTGCCACCAGCAGAGACGTTTTAGGGCCGTTCAATCAGCCCCAGCATTTT.

J is TRBJ2-3 and V is TRBV10-3; TRBD1 aligns across 7 bases. The CDR3 is made up of 15 amino acids. In germline, CDR1 is ENHRY, CDR2 SYGVKD. The J segment lost 1 base and the V segment lost 6 bases, leaving 7 bases of the junction unmatched. CDR3 amino acids: CAIRRTGTGTDTQYF. Here the CDR3 DNA reads TGTGCCATCAGAAGGACAGGAACCGGCACAGATACGCAGTATTTT.